These 7 T cell receptor beta chains came from one sample sequenced in a study of OX40 agonist ivuxolimab in advanced cancers. The library came from the immunoSEQ multiplex PCR assay. The table comes from immuneACCESS by way of TCRdb, which keeps in-frame sequences with V and J called. Part of the clones is missing from these tables; in studies checked, under half for an unresolved V gene and the rest for unknown reasons. Present in this sample are tens of thousands of clones, around nine tenths of which were seen just once. The top ten hold approximately 2.9% of the sample. Sequences were derived from CD4+ or CD8+ T cells sorted from blood, sampled in a trial of the OX40 agonist ivuxolimab. These receptors came from an adult with an advanced solid tumor such as melanoma, head and neck, liver or kidney cancer.

The CDR3 sequence: CASSLRFGRELFF. The CDR3 DNA sequence: TGTGCCAGCAGCTTACGGTTCGGCAGGGAGCTGTTTTTT. The rearrangement uses TRBV7-9 and TRBJ2-2; D unclear. V lost 2 bases and J 9 bases, leaving 10 bases between the germline ends. This CDR3 spans 13 amino acids. Germline CDR1 is SEHNR and CDR2 is FQNEAQ (reference sequence).

V and J are TRBV29-1 and TRBJ1-6; a weak D match, TRBD1 (5 bases). This CDR3 is 13 amino acids long. Trimming left V 7 bases short and J 7 bases short, with 14 bases between. Germline assignment: CDR1 SQVTM and CDR2 ANQGSEA. The DNA for the CDR3 is TGCAGCGGAAGCCTGGGGGAGAATTCACCCCTCCACTTT. Translation: CSGSLGENSPLHF. The whole variable domain, filled in from reference TRBV29-1 and TRBJ1-6, reads SAVISQKPSRDICQRGTSLTIQCQVDSQVTMMFWYRQQPGQSLTLIATANQGSEATYESGFVIDKFPISRPNLTFSTLTVSNMSPEDSSIYLCSGSLGENSPLHFGNGTRLTVT.

This rearrangement joins TRBV6-5 to TRBJ1-2; 8 bases fit TRBD1. The CDR3 has 14 residues. In germline, CDR1 is MNHEY, CDR2 SVGAGI. Trimming cost V 6 bases and J 2 bases; bases outside gene matches: 5. This CDR3 is CASSRQGPNYGYTF. DNA of the CDR3: TGTGCCAGCAGCCGACAGGGGCCGAACTATGGCTACACCTTC.

This chain connects TRBV19 to TRBJ2-6, with 8 positions matching TRBD1. V lost 7 bases and J lost 0; bases outside the gene matches: 8. CDR1 LNHDA and CDR2 SQIVND come from the germline V gene (reference sequence). This CDR3 contains 17 residues. CDR3 region: CASTRDRKLSGANVLTF. Written as DNA, the CDR3 is TGTGCCAGTACCAGGGACAGGAAACTCTCTGGGGCCAACGTCCTGACTTTC. The full variable domain, completed using reference TRBV19 and TRBJ2-6, is DGGITQSPKYLFRKEGQNVTLSCEQNLNHDAMYWYRQDPGQGLRLIYYSQIVNDFQKGDIAEGYSVSREKKESFPLTVTSAQKNPTAFYLCASTRDRKLSGANVLTFGAGSRLTVL.

The chain links TRBV2 to TRBJ1-2; D remains ambiguous. The germline V gene has CDR1 SNHLY and CDR2 FYNNEI. The germline V and J ends were trimmed by 5 bases and 8 bases, with 9 bases remaining between them. CDR3 size: 11 residues. CDR3 amino acids: CASSISGGYTF. CDR3 in DNA: TGTGCCAGCAGTATCAGTGGCGGCTACACCTTC.

The chain is built from TRBV5-1 and TRBJ2-3; possibly TRBD2 for D (7 bases). Per germline, CDR1 SGHRS and CDR2 YFSETQ. The CDR3 spans 16 residues. V was pared by 5 bases and J by 2 bases, with 18 bases between. This CDR3 is CASSFGGGAFTDTQYF. For the CDR3, the DNA is TGCGCCAGCAGTTTCGGTGGGGGGGCTTTCACAGATACGCAGTATTTT.

V gene TRBV6-5 combines with J gene TRBJ2-5, with TRBD1 identical over 7 bases. The junction had 5 bases not matched to a gene; V was cut back by 0 bases and J by 7 bases. The germline gives CDR1 MNHEY, CDR2 SVGAGI. The CDR3 has 14 amino acids. The chain's CDR3 is CASSYSQGVGTQYF. The CDR3 nucleotides read TGTGCCAGCAGTTACTCCCAGGGGGTAGGGACCCAGTACTTC.